This T cell receptor beta chain is from a study of cytomegalovirus exposure and HLA in healthy donors. Study as a whole: Among the 400 or so donors who were genotyped, around 77% fell in the genetic ancestry cluster that is associated with self-reported Caucasian donors.

Points from the study as a whole: Differences between HLA loci emerged in a later analysis of TCR association rates, with DRB1 most and HLA-C fewest. Later work showed greater clonal expansion in HLA-associated TCR beta chains than in equally common others.

As to this clone: The antigen remains unidentified.

CDR1 GTSNPN and CDR2 SVGIG come from the germline V gene (reference sequence). This CDR3 comprises 12 residues. Trimming removed 0 bases at V and 5 bases at J, with 8 bases between. The PCR was carried out with 60 Vbeta primers and 13 Jbeta primers. Clones were read by immunoSEQ multiplex PCR, and TCRdb kept only the in-frame ones, dropping some. The sample has 150,000 to 200,000 clones, roughly 80% seen once; the top ten hold approximately 11%. This sequence originates from a man younger than 35 in good health and CMV-seropositive. This chain links TRBV30 with TRBJ2-7; D remains ambiguous. The specimen was PBMCs. CDR3 residues: CAWSVLSHEQYF. The CDR3 nucleotides read TGTGCCTGGAGTGTACTTAGCCACGAGCAGTACTTC.